A single sample gave rise to the 7 T cell receptor beta chains below, sequenced in a study of blood T cell repertoires in COVID-19. Only in-frame clones appear in the TCRdb table, and some are missing; sequencing was by immunoSEQ multiplex PCR. The table records under 150,000 clones, 75% to 90% of them present only once. Sequenced input: peripheral blood. The source of these receptors is a woman aged 45-59 years with acute or convalescent COVID-19.

This rearrangement joins TRBV4-1 to TRBJ1-4, with D perhaps matching TRBD1 (6 bases). Trimming left V 0 bases short and J 6 bases short, with 11 bases between. Germline V gene lookup returns CDR1 MGHRA and CDR2 YSYEKL. This CDR3 has 15 residues. This CDR3 is CASSQDRGTYEKLFF. The CDR3, as DNA: TGCGCCAGCAGCCAAGATAGGGGGACCTATGAAAAACTGTTTTTT.

The chain uses TRBV18 and TRBJ2-3, with a weak D call TRBD2 (6 bases). V lost 2 bases and J lost 4, with 13 bases in between. This CDR3 contains 15 residues. From germline, CDR1 is KGHSH and CDR2 LQKENI. The DNA of the CDR3 is TGTGCCAGCTCACCAACCGGGAGTGCCGCAGATACGCAGTATTTT. Translated, it gives CASSPTGSAADTQYF.

This chain connects TRBV27 to TRBJ2-1; the match to TRBD1 covers 9 bases. Germline CDR1 is MNHEY and CDR2 is SMNVEV (reference sequence). CDR3 length: 15 amino acids. The V and J ends lost 3 bases and 7 bases, in that order; junction bases with no gene match: 7. In DNA, the CDR3 is TGTGCCAGCAGTTTGGAGGGGACAGGGAAAAATGAGCAGTTCTTC. Its protein is CASSLEGTGKNEQFF.

The chain recombines TRBV2 with TRBJ2-1; 8 nucleotides align to TRBD1. The CDR3 is made up of 14 amino acids. The V and J ends lost 8 bases and 2 bases, in that order; junction bases with no gene match: 5. Germline CDR1 SNHLY, CDR2 FYNNEI. In DNA, the CDR3 is TGTGCCAGCCAGGGGGCCAGCGCCTACAATGAGCAGTTCTTC. Translating it yields CASQGASAYNEQFF.

This chain connects TRBV7-3 to TRBJ1-1; D might be TRBD1 (5 bases). V gave up 6 bases and J gave up 5 bases, with 16 bases separating them. Germline V gives CDR1 SGHTA, CDR2 FQGTGA. The CDR3 sequence is 14 residues long. CDR3: CASRFNAGQTEAFF. Written as DNA, the CDR3 is TGTGCCAGCAGGTTTAACGCCGGACAAACTGAAGCTTTCTTT.

The chain recombines TRBV2 with TRBJ2-7, with TRBD1 matching 7 bases. CDR1 SNHLY and CDR2 FYNNEI come from the germline V gene. The trim removed 6 bases at V and 3 bases at J, leaving 8 bases unmatched. There are 14 residues in the CDR3. The DNA of the CDR3 is TGTGCCAGCAGGCCCCGGGACAGAGACTACGAGCAGTACTTC. Its translation is CASRPRDRDYEQYF.

This chain uses TRBV6-5 with TRBJ1-1; TRBD1 might be the D (6 bases). The germline V and J ends were trimmed by 5 bases and 11 bases, with 21 bases remaining between them. The germline V gene encodes CDR1 MNHEY and CDR2 SVGAGI. The CDR3 contains 14 residues. CDR3 amino acids: CASSQPGTLVRAFF. The CDR3 DNA sequence: TGTGCCAGCAGTCAACCAGGGACACTGGTGAGGGCTTTCTTT.